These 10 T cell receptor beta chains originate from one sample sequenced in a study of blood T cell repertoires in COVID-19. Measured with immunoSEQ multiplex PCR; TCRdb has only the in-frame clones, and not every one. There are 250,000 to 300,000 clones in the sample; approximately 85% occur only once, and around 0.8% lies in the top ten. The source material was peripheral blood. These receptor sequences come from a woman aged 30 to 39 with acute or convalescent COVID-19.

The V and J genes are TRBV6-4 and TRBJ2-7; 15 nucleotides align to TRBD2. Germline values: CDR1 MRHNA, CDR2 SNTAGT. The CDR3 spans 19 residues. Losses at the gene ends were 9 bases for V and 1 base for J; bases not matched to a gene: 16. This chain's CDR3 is CARPPQIGLAGGPSYEQYF. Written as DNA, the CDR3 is TGTGCCAGGCCTCCCCAAATTGGACTAGCGGGAGGGCCATCCTACGAGCAGTACTTC.

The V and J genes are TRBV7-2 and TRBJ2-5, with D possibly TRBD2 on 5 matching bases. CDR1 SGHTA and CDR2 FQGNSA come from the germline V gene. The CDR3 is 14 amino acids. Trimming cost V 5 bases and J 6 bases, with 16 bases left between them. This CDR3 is CASSIRGQTQTQYF. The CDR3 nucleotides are TGTGCCAGCAGCATAAGAGGGCAGACACAGACCCAGTACTTC.

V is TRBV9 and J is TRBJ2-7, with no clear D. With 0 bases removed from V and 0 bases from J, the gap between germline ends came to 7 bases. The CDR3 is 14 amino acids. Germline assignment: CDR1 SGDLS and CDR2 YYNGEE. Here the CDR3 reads CASSVAVSSYEQYF. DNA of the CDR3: TGTGCCAGCAGCGTAGCGGTGAGCTCCTACGAGCAGTACTTC. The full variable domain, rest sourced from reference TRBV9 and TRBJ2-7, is DSGVTQTPKHLITATGQRVTLRCSPRSGDLSVYWYQQSLDQGLQFLIQYYNGEERAKGNILERFSAQQFPDLHSELNLSSLELGDSALYFCASSVAVSSYEQYFGPGTRLTVT.

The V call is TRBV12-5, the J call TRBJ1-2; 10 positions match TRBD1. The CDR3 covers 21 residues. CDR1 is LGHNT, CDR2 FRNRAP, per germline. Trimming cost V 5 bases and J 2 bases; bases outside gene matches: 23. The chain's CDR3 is CASGPDVTYRDRGGGNYGYTF. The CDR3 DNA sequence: TGTGCTAGTGGTCCCGACGTCACGTACCGGGACAGGGGTGGGGGAAACTATGGCTACACCTTC.

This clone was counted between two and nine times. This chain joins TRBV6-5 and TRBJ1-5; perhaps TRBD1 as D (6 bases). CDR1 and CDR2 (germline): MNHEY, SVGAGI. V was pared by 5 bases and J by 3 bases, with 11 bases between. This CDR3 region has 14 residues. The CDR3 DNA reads TGTGCCAGCAGTACTTTGGGGGCCAATCAGCCCCAGCATTTT. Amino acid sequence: CASSTLGANQPQHF.

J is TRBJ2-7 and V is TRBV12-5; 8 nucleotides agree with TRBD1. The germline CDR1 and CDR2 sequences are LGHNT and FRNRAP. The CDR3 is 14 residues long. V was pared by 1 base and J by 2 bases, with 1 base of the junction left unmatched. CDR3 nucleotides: TGTGCTAGTGGTTTGGGGACAGGGACCTACGAGCAGTACTTC. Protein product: CASGLGTGTYEQYF.

The CDR3 DNA reads TGTGCCAGCAGCTTAGCCCTACTGCTAGCGGGAGAGGGAGAGACCCAGTACTTC. The encoded protein is CASSLALLLAGEGETQYF. The chain is built from TRBV11-3 and TRBJ2-5; 10 nucleotides match TRBD2. CDR3 length: 18 residues. Losses at the gene ends were 1 base for V and 4 bases for J; bases not matched to a gene: 12. Germline values: CDR1 SGHNT, CDR2 YENEEA.

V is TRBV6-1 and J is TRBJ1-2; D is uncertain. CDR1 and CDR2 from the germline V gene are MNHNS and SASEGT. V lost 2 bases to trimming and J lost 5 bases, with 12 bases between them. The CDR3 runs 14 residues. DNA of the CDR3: TGTGCCAGCAGTGAATCGGGAGAGGTGTATGGCTACACCTTC. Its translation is CASSESGEVYGYTF.

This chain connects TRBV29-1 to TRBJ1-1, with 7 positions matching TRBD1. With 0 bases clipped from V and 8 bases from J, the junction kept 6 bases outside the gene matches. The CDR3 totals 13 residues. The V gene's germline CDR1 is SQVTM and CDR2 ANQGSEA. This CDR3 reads CSVEEWDSEEAFF. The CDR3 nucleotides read TGCAGCGTTGAAGAGTGGGACAGCGAAGAAGCTTTCTTT.

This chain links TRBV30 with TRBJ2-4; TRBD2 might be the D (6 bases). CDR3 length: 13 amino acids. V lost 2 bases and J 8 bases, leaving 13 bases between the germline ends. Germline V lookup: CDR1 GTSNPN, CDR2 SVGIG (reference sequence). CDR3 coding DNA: TGTGCCTGGAGTACGTTTGGGGGGTACATTCAGTACTTC. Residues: CAWSTFGGYIQYF.